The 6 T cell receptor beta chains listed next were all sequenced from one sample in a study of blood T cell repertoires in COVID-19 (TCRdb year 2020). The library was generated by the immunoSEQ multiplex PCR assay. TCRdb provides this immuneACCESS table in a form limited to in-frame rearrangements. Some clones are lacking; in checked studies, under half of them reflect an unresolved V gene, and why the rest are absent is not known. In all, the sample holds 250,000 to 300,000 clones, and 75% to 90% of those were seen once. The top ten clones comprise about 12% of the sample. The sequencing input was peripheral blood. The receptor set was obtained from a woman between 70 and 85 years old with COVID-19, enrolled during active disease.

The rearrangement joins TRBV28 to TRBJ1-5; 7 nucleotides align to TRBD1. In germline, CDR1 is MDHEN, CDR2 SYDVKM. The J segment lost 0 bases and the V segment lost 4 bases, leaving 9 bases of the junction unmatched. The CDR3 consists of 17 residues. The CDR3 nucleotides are TGTGCCAGCAGTTCATCGACAGGGACTTATAGCAATCAGCCCCAGCATTTT. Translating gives CASSSSTGTYSNQPQHF. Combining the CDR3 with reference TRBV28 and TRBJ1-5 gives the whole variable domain DVKVTQSSRYLVKRTGEKVFLECVQDMDHENMFWYRQDPGLGLRLIYFSYDVKMKEKGDIPEGYSVSREKKERFSLILESASTNQTSMYLCASSSSTGTYSNQPQHFGDGTRLSIL.

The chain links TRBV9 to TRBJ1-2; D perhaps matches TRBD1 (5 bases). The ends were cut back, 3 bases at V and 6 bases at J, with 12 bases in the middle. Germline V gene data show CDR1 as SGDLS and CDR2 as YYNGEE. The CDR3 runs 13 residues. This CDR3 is CASSGGQDDGYTF. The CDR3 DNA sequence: TGTGCCAGCAGCGGCGGACAAGATGATGGCTACACCTTC.

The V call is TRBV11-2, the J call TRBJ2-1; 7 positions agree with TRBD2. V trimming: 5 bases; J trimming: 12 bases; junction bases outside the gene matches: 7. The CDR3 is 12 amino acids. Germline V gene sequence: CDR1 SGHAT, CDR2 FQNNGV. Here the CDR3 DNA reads TGTGCCAGCAGCCCTACTAGCGCAGGGCAGTTCTTC. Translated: CASSPTSAGQFF.

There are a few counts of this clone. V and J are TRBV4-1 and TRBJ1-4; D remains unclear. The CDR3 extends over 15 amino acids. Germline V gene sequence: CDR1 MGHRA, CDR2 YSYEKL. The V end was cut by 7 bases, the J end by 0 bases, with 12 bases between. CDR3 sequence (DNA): TGCGCCAGCAAAACCGGTTACGCAACTAATGAAAAACTGTTTTTT. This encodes CASKTGYATNEKLFF.

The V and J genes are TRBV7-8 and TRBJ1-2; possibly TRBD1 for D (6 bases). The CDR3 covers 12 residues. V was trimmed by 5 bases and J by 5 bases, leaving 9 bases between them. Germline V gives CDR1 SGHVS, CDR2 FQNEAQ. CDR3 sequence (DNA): TGTGCCAGCAGCCTGGACAGTTATGGCTACACCTTC. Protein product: CASSLDSYGYTF.

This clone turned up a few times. The CDR3 loop is CASSLAAPGQGNSPLHF. The CDR3 DNA is TGTGCCAGCAGCTTAGCGGCCCCTGGACAGGGTAATTCACCCCTCCACTTT. The gene calls are TRBV7-2 and TRBJ1-6; the match to TRBD1 covers 8 bases. Germline loops: CDR1 SGHTA, CDR2 FQGNSA. J gave up 6 bases and V 0 bases, and 7 bases lay outside the gene matches. The CDR3 is 17 residues long. Filled out from reference TRBV7-2 and TRBJ1-6, the complete variable domain reads GAGVSQSPSNKVTEKGKDVELRCDPISGHTALYWYRQSLGQGLEFLIYFQGNSAPDKSGLPSDRFSAERTGGSVSTLTIQRTQQEDSAVYLCASSLAAPGQGNSPLHFGNGTRLTVT.